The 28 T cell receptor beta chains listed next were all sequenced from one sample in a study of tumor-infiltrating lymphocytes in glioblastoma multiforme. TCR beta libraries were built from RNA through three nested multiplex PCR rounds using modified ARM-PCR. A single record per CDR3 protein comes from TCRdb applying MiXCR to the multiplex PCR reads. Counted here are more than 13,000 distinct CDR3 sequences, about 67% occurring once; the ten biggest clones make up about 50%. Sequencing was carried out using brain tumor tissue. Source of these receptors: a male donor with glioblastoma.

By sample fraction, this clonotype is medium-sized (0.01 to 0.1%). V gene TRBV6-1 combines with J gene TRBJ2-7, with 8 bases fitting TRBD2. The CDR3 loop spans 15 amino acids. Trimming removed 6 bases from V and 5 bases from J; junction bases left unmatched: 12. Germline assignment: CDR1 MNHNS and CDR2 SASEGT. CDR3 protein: CASREREKGLDEQYF. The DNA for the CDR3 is TGTGCCAGCAGGGAGCGGGAGAAAGGTTTGGACGAGCAGTACTTC.

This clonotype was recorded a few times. DNA for the CDR3: TGTGCCAGCAGCCCACTCCGATCAGGGGTAGCAGATACGCAGTATTTT. This gives the protein CASSPLRSGVADTQYF. This sequence joins TRBV11-2 and TRBJ2-3; D possibly corresponds to TRBD1 (6 bases). This CDR3 is built from 16 residues. Per the germline V gene, CDR1 is SGHAT and CDR2 is FQNNGV. Trimming pared 5 bases from V and 4 bases from J, leaving 19 bases between.

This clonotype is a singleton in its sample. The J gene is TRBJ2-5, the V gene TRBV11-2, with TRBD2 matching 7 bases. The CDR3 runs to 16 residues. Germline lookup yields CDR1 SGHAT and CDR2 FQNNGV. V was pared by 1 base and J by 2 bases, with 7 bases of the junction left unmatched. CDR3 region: CASSLAGRGGQETQYF. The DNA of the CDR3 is TGTGCCAGCAGCTTAGCGGGGAGGGGCGGGCAAGAGACCCAGTACTTC.

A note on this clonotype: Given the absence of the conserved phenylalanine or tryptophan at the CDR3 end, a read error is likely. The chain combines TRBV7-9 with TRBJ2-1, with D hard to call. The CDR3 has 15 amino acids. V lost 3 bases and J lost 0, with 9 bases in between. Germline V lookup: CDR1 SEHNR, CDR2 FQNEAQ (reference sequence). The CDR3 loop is CASSFGNNSYNEQFL. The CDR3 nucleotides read TGTGCCAGCAGCTTTGGGAATAACTCCTACAATGAGCAGTTCCTC.

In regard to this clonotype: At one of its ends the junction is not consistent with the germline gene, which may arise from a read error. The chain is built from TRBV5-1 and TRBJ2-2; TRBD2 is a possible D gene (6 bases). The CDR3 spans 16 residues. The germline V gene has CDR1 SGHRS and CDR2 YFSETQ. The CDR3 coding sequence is TGCGCCAGCAGCCCCTTACGGGGAGGCGTTAATGGGGAGCTGTTATTT. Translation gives CASSPLRGGVNGELLF. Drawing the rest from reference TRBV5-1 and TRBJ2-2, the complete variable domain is KAGVTQTPRYLIKTRGQQVTLSCSPISGHRSVSWYQQTPGQGLQFLFEYFSETQRNKGNFPGRFSGRQFSNSRSEMNVSTLELGDSALYLCASSPLRGGVNGELLFGEGSRLTVL.

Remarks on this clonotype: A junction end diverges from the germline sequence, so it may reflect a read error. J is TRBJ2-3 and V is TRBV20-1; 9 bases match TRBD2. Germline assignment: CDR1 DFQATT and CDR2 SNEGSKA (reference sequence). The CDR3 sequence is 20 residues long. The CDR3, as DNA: TGCAGAGCTAGTCGCCCCGGACTGGCGGGAGGGCCGAGTAGCACAGACACGCGGTATTTT. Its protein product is CRASRPGLAGGPSSTDTRYF.

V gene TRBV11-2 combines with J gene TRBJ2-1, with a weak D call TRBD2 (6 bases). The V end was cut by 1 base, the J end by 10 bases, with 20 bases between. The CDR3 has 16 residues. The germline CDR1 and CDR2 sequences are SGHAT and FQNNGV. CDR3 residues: CASSLVGGLRFNEQFF. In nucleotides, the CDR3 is TGTGCCAGCAGCTTAGTCGGGGGTCTCCGCTTTAACGAGCAGTTCTTC.

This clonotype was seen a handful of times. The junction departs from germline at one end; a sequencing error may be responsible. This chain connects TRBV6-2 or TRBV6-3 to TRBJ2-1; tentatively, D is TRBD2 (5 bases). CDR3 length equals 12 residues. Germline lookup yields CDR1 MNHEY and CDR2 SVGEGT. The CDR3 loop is CASSYERVEQFF. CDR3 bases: TGTGCCAGCAGTTACGAGAGGGTCGAGCAGTTTTTC.

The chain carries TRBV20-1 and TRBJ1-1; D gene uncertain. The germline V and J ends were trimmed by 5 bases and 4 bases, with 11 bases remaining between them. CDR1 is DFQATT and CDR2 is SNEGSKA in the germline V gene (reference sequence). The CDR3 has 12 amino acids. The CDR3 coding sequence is TGCAGTGCTCCGGACCAGAGCACTGAAGCTTTCTTT. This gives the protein CSAPDQSTEAFF.

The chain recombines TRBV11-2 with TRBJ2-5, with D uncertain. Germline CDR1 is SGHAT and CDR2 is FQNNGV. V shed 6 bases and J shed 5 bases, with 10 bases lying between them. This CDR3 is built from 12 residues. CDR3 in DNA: TGTGCCAGCAGTAAAGGGTGGGAGACCCAGTACTTC. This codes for CASSKGWETQYF.

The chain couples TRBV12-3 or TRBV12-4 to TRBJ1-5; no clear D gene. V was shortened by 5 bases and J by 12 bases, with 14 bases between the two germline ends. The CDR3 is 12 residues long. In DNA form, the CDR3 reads TGTGCCAGCAGTGCACAAGTTTCGCACCAGCATTTT. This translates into CASSAQVSHQHF.

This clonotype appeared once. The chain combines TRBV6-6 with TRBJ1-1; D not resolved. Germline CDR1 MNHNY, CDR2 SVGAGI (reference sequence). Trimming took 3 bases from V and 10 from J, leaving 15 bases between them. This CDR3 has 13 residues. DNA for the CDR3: TGTGCCAGCAGTTATGAGTGGGTTGGGGTAGCTTTCTTT. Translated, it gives CASSYEWVGVAFF.

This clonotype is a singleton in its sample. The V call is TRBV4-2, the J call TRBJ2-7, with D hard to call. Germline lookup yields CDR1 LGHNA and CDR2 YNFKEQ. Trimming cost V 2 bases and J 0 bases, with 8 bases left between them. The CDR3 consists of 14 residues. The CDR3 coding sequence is TGTGCCAGCAGCCAAAGCAGGAACTCCTACGAGCAGTACTTC. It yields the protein CASSQSRNSYEQYF.

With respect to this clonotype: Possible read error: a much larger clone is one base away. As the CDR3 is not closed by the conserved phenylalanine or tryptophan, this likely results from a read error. The CDR3 loop reads CASSPPSSGAQGTQYS. The CDR3 bases are TGTGCCAGCTCACCACCCTCTAGCGGGGCGCAGGGGACCCAGTACTCC. V and J are TRBV18 and TRBJ2-5; 9 nucleotides agree with TRBD2. The junction had 9 bases not matched to a gene; V was cut back by 0 bases and J by 7 bases. From germline, CDR1 is KGHSH and CDR2 LQKENI. The CDR3 sequence is 16 residues long.

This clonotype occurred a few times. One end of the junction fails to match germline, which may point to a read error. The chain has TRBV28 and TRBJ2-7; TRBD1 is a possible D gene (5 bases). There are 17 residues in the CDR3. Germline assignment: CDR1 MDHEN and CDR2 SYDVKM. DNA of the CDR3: TGTGACAGCAGTTTTAACCTAGACAGCTCAAGCTCCTACGAGCAGTACTTC. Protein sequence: CDSSFNLDSSSSYEQYF.

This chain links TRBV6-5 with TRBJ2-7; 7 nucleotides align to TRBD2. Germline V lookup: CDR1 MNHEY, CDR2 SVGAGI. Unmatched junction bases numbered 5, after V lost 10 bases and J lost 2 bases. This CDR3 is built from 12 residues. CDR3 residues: CATGRGAYEQYF. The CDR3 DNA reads TGTGCCACCGGACGGGGGGCCTACGAGCAGTACTTC.

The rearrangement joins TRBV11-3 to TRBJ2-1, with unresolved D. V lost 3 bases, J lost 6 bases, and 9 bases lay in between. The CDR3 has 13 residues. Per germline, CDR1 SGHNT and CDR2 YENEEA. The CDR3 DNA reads TGTGCCAGCAGCTTCGAGAGGCCCAATGAGCAGTTCTTC. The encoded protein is CASSFERPNEQFF.

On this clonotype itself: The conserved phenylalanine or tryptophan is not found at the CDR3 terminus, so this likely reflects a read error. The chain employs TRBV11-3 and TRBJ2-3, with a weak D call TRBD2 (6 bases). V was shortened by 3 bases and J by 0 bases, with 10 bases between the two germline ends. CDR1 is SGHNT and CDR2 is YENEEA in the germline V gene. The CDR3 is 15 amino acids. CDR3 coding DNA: TGTGCCAGCAGCTTGGGCGGACTAAGCACAGATACGCAGTATTTG. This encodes CASSLGGLSTDTQYL.

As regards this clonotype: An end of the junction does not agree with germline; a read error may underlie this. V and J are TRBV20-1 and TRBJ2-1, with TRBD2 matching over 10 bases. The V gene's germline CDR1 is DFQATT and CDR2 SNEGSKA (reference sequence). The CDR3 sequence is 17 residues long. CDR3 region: CSAGDGTSGRAYNEQFF. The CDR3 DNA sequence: TGCAGTGCTGGAGATGGGACCAGCGGGAGGGCCTACAATGAGCAGTTCTTC.

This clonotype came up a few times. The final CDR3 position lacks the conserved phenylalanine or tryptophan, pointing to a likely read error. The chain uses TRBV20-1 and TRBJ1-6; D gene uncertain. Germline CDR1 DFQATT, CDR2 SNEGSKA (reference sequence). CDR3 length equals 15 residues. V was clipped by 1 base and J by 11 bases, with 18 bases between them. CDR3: CSARGRGSVKPPLHL. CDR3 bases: TGCAGTGCTAGAGGGCGGGGTTCCGTGAAACCACCCCTCCACCTT.

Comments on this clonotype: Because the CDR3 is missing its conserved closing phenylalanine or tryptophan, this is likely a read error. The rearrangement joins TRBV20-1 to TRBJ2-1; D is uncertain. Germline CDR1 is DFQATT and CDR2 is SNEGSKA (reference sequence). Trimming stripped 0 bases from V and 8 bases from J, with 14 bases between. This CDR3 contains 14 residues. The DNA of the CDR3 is TGCAGTGCTAGAGATGAGGCAAGGCTTTATGAGCAGTTCTCC. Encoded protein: CSARDEARLYEQFS.

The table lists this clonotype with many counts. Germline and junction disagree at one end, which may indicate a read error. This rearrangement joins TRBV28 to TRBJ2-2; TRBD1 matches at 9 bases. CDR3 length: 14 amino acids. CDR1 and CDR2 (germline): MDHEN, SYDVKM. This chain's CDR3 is CASSADRGTGGLFF. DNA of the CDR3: TGTGCCAGCAGCGCAGACAGGGGGACCGGGGGGCTGTTTTTT.

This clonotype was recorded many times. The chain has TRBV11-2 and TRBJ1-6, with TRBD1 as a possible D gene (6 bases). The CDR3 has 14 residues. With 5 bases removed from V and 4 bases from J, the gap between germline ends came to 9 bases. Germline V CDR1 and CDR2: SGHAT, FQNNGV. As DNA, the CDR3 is TGTGCCAGCAGCGCCGGACAGTATAATTCACCCCTCCACTTT. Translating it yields CASSAGQYNSPLHF.

The CDR3 coding sequence is TGCAGTGCTACGACTAGCGGGAGTATTTCGGGTGAGCAGTTCTTC. This codes for CSATTSGSISGEQFF. The genes are TRBV20-1 and TRBJ2-1; 12 bases fit TRBD2. Losses at the gene ends were 4 bases for V and 9 bases for J; bases not matched to a gene: 10. Per the germline V gene, CDR1 is DFQATT and CDR2 is SNEGSKA (reference sequence). CDR3 length: 15 residues.

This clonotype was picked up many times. The DNA for the CDR3 is TGTGCCAGCCACAGCCCAATGAACACTGAAGCTTTCTTT. Its protein product is CASHSPMNTEAFF. The chain joins TRBV2 to TRBJ1-1; no firm D call. V lost 8 bases and J 0 bases, leaving 10 bases between the germline ends. The CDR3 is 13 residues long. The V gene's germline CDR1 is SNHLY and CDR2 FYNNEI.

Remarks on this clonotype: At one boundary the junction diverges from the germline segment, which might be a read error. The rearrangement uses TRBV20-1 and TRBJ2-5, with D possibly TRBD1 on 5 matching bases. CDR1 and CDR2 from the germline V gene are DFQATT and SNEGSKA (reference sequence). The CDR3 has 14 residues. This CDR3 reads CNARDGAPQETQYF. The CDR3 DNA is TGCAATGCTAGAGATGGGGCGCCCCAAGAGACCCAGTACTTC.

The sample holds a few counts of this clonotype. The CDR3 region has the DNA TGTGCCAGCAGCCTGACCCGAGGCCAAGAGACCCAGTACTTC. It encodes CASSLTRGQETQYF. V and J are TRBV11-2 and TRBJ2-5; D not certain. Trimming removed 5 bases at V and 1 base at J, with 11 bases between. CDR3 size: 14 residues. Per the germline V gene, CDR1 is SGHAT and CDR2 is FQNNGV.

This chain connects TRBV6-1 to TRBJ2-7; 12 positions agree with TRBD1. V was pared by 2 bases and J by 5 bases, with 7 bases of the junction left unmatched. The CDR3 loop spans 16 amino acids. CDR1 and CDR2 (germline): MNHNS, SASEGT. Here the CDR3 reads CASSELGGQGADEQYF. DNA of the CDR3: TGTGCCAGCAGTGAATTAGGGGGACAGGGGGCCGACGAGCAGTACTTC.